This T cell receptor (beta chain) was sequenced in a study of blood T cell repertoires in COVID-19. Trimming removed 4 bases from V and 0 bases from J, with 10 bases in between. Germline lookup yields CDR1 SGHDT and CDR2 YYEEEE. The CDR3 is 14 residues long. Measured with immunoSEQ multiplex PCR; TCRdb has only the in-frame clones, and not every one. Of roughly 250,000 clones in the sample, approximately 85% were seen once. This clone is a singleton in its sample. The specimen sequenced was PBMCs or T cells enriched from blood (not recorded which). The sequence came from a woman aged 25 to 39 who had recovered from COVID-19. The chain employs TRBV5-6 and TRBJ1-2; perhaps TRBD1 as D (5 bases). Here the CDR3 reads CASSPGGANYGYTF. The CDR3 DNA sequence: TGTGCCAGCAGCCCCGGGGGAGCTAACTATGGCTACACCTTC.